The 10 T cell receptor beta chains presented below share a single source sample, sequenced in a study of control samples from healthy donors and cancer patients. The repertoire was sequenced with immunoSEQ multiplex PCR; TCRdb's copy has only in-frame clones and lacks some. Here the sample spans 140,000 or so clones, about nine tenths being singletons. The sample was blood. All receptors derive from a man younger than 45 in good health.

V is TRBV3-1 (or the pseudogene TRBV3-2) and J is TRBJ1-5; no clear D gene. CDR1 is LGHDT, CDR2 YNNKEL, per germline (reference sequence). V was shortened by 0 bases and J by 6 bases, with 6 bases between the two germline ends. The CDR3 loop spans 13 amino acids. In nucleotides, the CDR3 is TGTGCCAGCAGCCAAGATTGGGGTCAGCCCCAGCATTTT. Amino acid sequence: CASSQDWGQPQHF.

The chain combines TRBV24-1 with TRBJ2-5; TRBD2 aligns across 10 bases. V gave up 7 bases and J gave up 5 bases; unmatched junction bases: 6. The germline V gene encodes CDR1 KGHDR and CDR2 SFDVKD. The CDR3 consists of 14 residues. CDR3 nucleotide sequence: TGTGCCACCAGCCCGGGACTAGCGTTGGAGACCCAGTACTTC. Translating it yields CATSPGLALETQYF.

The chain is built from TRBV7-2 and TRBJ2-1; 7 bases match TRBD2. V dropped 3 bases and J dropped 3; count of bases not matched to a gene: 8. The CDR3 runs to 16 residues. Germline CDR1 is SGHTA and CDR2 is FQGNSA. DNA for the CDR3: TGTGCCAGCAGCTTGGTCCCTGGCGGGGGCTACAATGAGCAGTTCTTC. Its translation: CASSLVPGGGYNEQFF.

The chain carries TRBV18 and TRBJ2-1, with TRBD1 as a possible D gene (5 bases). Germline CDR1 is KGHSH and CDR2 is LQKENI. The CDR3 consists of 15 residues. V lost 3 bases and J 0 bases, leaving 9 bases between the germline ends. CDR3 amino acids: CASSPDIYSYNEQFF. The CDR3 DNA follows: TGTGCCAGCTCACCGGACATCTACTCCTACAATGAGCAGTTCTTC.

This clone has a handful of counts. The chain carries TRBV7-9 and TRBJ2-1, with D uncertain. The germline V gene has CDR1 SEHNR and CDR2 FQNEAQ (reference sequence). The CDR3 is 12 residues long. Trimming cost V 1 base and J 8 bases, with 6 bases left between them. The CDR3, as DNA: TGTGCCAGCAGCTTAGGTTGGGATGAGCAGTTCTTC. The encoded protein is CASSLGWDEQFF. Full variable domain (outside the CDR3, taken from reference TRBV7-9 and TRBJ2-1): DTGVSQNPRHKITKRGQNVTFRCDPISEHNRLYWYRQTLGQGPEFLTYFQNEAQLEKSRLLSDRFSAERPKGSFSTLEIQRTEQGDSAMYLCASSLGWDEQFFGPGTRLTVL.

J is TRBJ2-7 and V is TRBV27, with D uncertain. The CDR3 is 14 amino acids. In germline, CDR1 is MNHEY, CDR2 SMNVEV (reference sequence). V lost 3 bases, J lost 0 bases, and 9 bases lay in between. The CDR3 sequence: CASSFSPYSYEQYF. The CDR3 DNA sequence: TGTGCCAGCAGTTTCTCCCCGTACTCCTACGAGCAGTACTTC.

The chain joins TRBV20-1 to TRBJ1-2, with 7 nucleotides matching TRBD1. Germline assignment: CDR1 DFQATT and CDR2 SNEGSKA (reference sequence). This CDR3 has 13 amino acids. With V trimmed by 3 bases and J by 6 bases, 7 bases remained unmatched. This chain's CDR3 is CSASPRGRDGYTF. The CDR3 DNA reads TGCAGTGCTAGTCCCAGGGGGAGAGATGGCTACACCTTC.

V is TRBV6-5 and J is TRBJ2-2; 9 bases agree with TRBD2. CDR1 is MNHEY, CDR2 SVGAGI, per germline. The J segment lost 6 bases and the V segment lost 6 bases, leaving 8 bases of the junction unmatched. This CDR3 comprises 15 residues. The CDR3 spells CASSSPAGGPGELFF. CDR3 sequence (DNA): TGTGCCAGCAGCTCTCCGGCGGGAGGGCCCGGGGAGCTGTTTTTT.

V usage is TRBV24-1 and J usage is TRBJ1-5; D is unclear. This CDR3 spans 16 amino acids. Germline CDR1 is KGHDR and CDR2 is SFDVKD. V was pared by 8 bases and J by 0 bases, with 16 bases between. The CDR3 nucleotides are TGTGCCACCACCCGAGAGGCAGGATATAGCAATCAGCCCCAGCATTTT. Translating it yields CATTREAGYSNQPQHF.

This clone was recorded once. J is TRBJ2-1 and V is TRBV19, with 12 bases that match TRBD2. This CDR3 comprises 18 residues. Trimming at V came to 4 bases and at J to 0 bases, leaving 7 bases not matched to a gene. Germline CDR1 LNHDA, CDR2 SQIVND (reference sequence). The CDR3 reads CASSRRTSGESSYNEQFF. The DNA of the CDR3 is TGTGCCAGTAGTAGACGGACTAGCGGGGAGAGCTCCTACAATGAGCAGTTCTTC.